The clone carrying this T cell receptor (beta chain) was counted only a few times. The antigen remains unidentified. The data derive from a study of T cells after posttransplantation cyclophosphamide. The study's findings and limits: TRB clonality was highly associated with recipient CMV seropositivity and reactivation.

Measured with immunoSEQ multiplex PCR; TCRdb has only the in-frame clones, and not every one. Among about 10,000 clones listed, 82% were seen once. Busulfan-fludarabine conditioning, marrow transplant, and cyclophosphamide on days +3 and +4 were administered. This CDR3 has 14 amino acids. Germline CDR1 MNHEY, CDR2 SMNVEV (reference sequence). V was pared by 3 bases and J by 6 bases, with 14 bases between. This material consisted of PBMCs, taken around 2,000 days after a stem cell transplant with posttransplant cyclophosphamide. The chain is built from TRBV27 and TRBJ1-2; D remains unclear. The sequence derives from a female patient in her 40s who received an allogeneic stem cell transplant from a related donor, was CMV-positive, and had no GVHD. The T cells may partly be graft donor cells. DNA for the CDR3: TGTGCCAGCAGTTTTATATCCGGGAATAATGGCTACACCTTC. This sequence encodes CASSFISGNNGYTF.